What follows are 12 T cell receptor beta chains derived from one specimen sequenced in a study of identical twins. TCRdb called the 5' RACE reads again in MiXCR, with one record for every CDR3 protein. Here the sample spans around 670,000 distinct CDR3 sequences, approximately 6.1% being singletons. The sequenced sample was naive T cells sorted from blood. The origin of the receptors is a man younger than 35 in good health.

This clonotype has a handful of counts. J is TRBJ2-5 and V is TRBV7-8; unclear D gene. The germline V and J ends were trimmed by 5 bases and 5 bases, with 12 bases remaining between them. The CDR3 is 13 amino acids. CDR1 is SGHVS, CDR2 FQNEAQ, per germline. CDR3 amino acids: CASSAGLRETQYF. In DNA, the CDR3 is TGTGCCAGCAGCGCAGGTTTGCGGGAGACCCAGTACTTC.

This clonotype was seen ten or more times. This chain uses TRBV9 with TRBJ2-4; no clear D. The CDR3 covers 14 residues. The V gene's germline CDR1 is SGDLS and CDR2 YYNGEE. V was clipped by 0 bases and J by 0 bases, with 4 bases between them. DNA for the CDR3: TGTGCCAGCAGCGTAGGCCCAGCCAAAAACATTCAGTACTTC. It is translated as CASSVGPAKNIQYF.

This clonotype has more than one count but fewer than ten. The CDR3 DNA is TGTGCCAGCAGTTACTCGAACACCCTGAGCACAGATACGCAGTATTTT. This encodes CASSYSNTLSTDTQYF. The chain uses TRBV6-5 and TRBJ2-3, with D uncertain. There are 16 residues in the CDR3. Trimming pared 0 bases from V and 0 bases from J, leaving 10 bases between. Germline CDR1 and CDR2: MNHEY and SVGAGI.

The J gene is TRBJ2-7, the V gene TRBV7-2; 7 positions match TRBD2. Germline assignment: CDR1 SGHTA and CDR2 FQGNSA. The CDR3 is made up of 15 amino acids. V lost 4 bases and J lost 0; bases outside the gene matches: 6. The CDR3 sequence is CASSSRAGASYEQYV. DNA of the CDR3: TGTGCCAGCAGCTCCAGGGCGGGAGCCTCCTACGAGCAGTACGTC.

The V and J genes are TRBV5-1 and TRBJ1-5, with a tentative D call TRBD1 (6 bases). This CDR3 spans 16 amino acids. V was cut by 4 bases and J by 4 bases, with 18 bases left in between. Germline loops: CDR1 SGHRS, CDR2 YFSETQ. The CDR3 region is CASSGWGQLPNQPQHF. CDR3 bases: TGCGCCAGCAGCGGGTGGGGGCAACTCCCGAATCAGCCCCAGCATTTT.

This clonotype occurred many times. J is TRBJ1-4 and V is TRBV27; no clear D gene. The V gene's germline CDR1 is MNHEY and CDR2 SMNVEV (reference sequence). The V end was cut by 2 bases, the J end by 8 bases, with 12 bases between. The CDR3 is made up of 14 amino acids. The CDR3 loop reads CASSLPASGEKLFF. The CDR3 coding sequence is TGTGCCAGCAGTTTACCGGCTAGTGGGGAAAAACTGTTTTTT.

This clonotype has at least ten counts. The V and J genes are TRBV12-3 or TRBV12-4 and TRBJ2-7, with D possibly being TRBD1 (7 bases). V was pared by 5 bases and J by 4 bases, with 21 bases between. The CDR3 is 16 residues long. CDR3 DNA: TGTGCCAGCAGTGCCAAACAGGGGAGGTCGAAGTACGAGCAGTACGTC. Translating gives CASSAKQGRSKYEQYV.

This clonotype was seen ten or more times. V gene TRBV29-1 combines with J gene TRBJ2-3; D ambiguous. Germline CDR1 and CDR2: SQVTM and ANQGSEA. The CDR3 is made up of 10 amino acids. V shed 5 bases and J shed 5 bases, with 5 bases lying between them. CDR3 residues: CSVSVDTQYF. The DNA for the CDR3 is TGCAGCGTTTCTGTAGATACGCAGTATTTT.

This clonotype was seen at least ten times. The chain uses TRBV20-1 and TRBJ2-3; possible D gene TRBD2, 6 bases. Germline CDR1 is DFQATT and CDR2 is SNEGSKA (reference sequence). The CDR3 is 18 residues long. The V end was cut by 2 bases, the J end by 0 bases, with 21 bases between. The CDR3 DNA sequence: TGCAGTGCTAGAAACCTCCCCTCGGGACTTCTTAGCACAGATACGCAGTATTTT. As protein: CSARNLPSGLLSTDTQYF.

The table lists this clonotype with many counts. In DNA, the CDR3 is TGTGCCAGTAGTACGGGACTAGTTAGTGAGCAGTTCTTC. Its protein is CASSTGLVSEQFF. The chain links TRBV19 to TRBJ2-1; TRBD2 matches 8 bases. The germline V gene has CDR1 LNHDA and CDR2 SQIVND (reference sequence). CDR3 length: 13 amino acids. Trimming cost V 4 bases and J 9 bases; bases outside gene matches: 5. The whole variable domain, filled in from reference TRBV19 and TRBJ2-1, reads DGGITQSPKYLFRKEGQNVTLSCEQNLNHDAMYWYRQDPGQGLRLIYYSQIVNDFQKGDIAEGYSVSREKKESFPLTVTSAQKNPTAFYLCASSTGLVSEQFFGPGTRLTVL.

In this sample, this clonotype turned up many times. This chain joins TRBV5-1 and TRBJ2-1; 12 nucleotides agree with TRBD1. Germline V gene data show CDR1 as SGHRS and CDR2 as YFSETQ. The CDR3 has 14 amino acids. V lost 4 bases, J lost 9 bases, and 5 bases stayed unmatched. CDR3 nucleotide sequence: TGCGCCAGCAGCCCGGGACAGGGGGCTACTGAGCAGTTCTTC. It specifies CASSPGQGATEQFF.

The chain recombines TRBV20-1 with TRBJ2-3; D perhaps matches TRBD2 (7 bases). The germline V gene encodes CDR1 DFQATT and CDR2 SNEGSKA (reference sequence). The CDR3 consists of 20 residues. The V and J ends lost 0 bases and 4 bases respectively, with 29 bases between them. In DNA form, the CDR3 reads TGCAGTGCTAGAGATAACCACCGGGCCCCGGTGGGAGGGGGGGCAGATACGCAGTATTTT. It translates to CSARDNHRAPVGGGADTQYF.